The 29 T cell receptor beta chains given below trace back to one sample, sequenced in a study of long-term antiretroviral therapy in people with HIV. The authors ran the immunoSEQ assay, v3.0, at survey level. Produced via immunoSEQ multiplex PCR; TCRdb's table is partial and in-frame only. The sample shows tens of thousands of clones, about 76% of them seen only once. Sequencing was performed on unsorted PBMCs, taken 1.9 years after starting antiretroviral therapy. All receptors derive from a man aged 18 to 29 with HIV.

The rearrangement links TRBV14 to TRBJ2-3; 10 bases map to TRBD2. With V trimmed by 1 base and J by 2 bases, 6 bases remained unmatched. Germline assignment: CDR1 SGHDN and CDR2 FVKESK. The CDR3 sequence is 17 residues long. CDR3 loop: CASSQALAGAATDTQYF. The CDR3 DNA reads as TGTGCCAGCAGCCAAGCCCTAGCGGGGGCCGCCACAGATACGCAGTATTTT. Full variable domain (outside the CDR3, taken from reference TRBV14 and TRBJ2-3): EAGVTQFPSHSVIEKGQTVTLRCDPISGHDNLYWYRRVMGKEIKFLLHFVKESKQDESGMPNNRFLAERTGGTYSTLKVQPAELEDSGVYFCASSQALAGAATDTQYFGPGTRLTVL.

V and J are TRBV18 and TRBJ2-5; D unclear. The CDR3 runs 14 residues. Trimming removed 0 bases from V and 7 bases from J, with 12 bases in between. Germline V CDR1 and CDR2: KGHSH, LQKENI. CDR3 loop: CASSPPLAMGTQYF. The CDR3 DNA follows: TGTGCCAGCTCACCACCTTTGGCAATGGGGACCCAGTACTTC.

The V gene is TRBV18, the J gene TRBJ1-4, with D possibly matching TRBD1 (6 bases). The CDR3 has 17 amino acids. The V gene's germline CDR1 is KGHSH and CDR2 LQKENI. V was trimmed by 3 bases and J by 7 bases, leaving 21 bases between them. CDR3 protein: CASSPPSTGARGEKLFF. The CDR3 DNA is TGTGCCAGCTCACCGCCGTCGACGGGGGCGAGGGGTGAAAAACTGTTTTTT.

The chain combines TRBV18 with TRBJ1-1, with a weak D call TRBD1 (5 bases). Trimming removed 0 bases at V and 8 bases at J, with 13 bases between. The CDR3 contains 14 residues. Germline V gene data show CDR1 as KGHSH and CDR2 as LQKENI. CDR3 sequence: CASSPPGPRQEAFF. Written as DNA, the CDR3 is TGTGCCAGCTCACCACCGGGACCCCGACAAGAAGCTTTCTTT.

This chain connects TRBV7-6 to TRBJ2-5; 9 bases line up with TRBD2. The CDR3 has 16 residues. The germline CDR1 and CDR2 sequences are SGHVS and FNYEAQ. V trimming: 6 bases; J trimming: 4 bases; junction bases outside the gene matches: 12. CDR3 DNA: TGTGCCAGCAGGCCGTACGGCGGGGGGGCCGGAGAGACCCAGTACTTC. Its translation: CASRPYGGGAGETQYF.

The V gene is TRBV9, the J gene TRBJ1-2, with D uncertain. The germline V gene has CDR1 SGDLS and CDR2 YYNGEE. The CDR3 is 11 residues long. With 0 bases removed from V and 11 bases from J, the gap between germline ends came to 8 bases. CDR3 sequence reads: CASSVGLAYTF. The CDR3 DNA is TGTGCCAGCAGCGTAGGACTGGCATACACCTTC.

This chain uses TRBV25-1 with TRBJ1-1; no definite D call. This CDR3 has 12 residues. From germline, CDR1 is MGHDK and CDR2 SYGVNS. V lost 7 bases, J lost 1 base, and 7 bases lay in between. CDR3 sequence reads: CASKAGNTEAFF. The DNA for the CDR3 is TGTGCCAGCAAGGCGGGGAACACTGAAGCTTTCTTT.

The rearrangement joins TRBV7-8 to TRBJ2-7; TRBD2 matches 12 bases. Trimming removed 2 bases from V and 5 bases from J; junction bases left unmatched: 1. CDR3 size: 14 residues. Germline assignment: CDR1 SGHVS and CDR2 FQNEAQ. The CDR3 DNA is TGTGCCAGCAGCTTAAGGACTAGCGGGGACGAGCAGTACTTC. Its protein product is CASSLRTSGDEQYF.

The J gene is TRBJ1-1, the V gene TRBV5-1; 8 nucleotides line up with TRBD1. The trim removed 6 bases at V and 3 bases at J, leaving 4 bases unmatched. The CDR3 loop spans 13 amino acids. Germline V gene lookup returns CDR1 SGHRS and CDR2 YFSETQ. CDR3 coding DNA: TGCGCCAGCACCTCGACAGGGGACACTGAAGCTTTCTTT. It is translated as CASTSTGDTEAFF.

The V and J genes are TRBV5-1 and TRBJ2-5; TRBD2 agrees at 7 bases. The V gene end was trimmed by 3 bases and the J gene end by 3 bases; junction bases not matched to a gene: 5. The germline gives CDR1 SGHRS, CDR2 YFSETQ. The length of the CDR3 is 14 residues. The CDR3 loop is CASSSPAGEETQYF. CDR3 nucleotide sequence: TGCGCCAGCAGCTCCCCTGCGGGGGAAGAGACCCAGTACTTC. The complete variable domain, with remaining parts taken from reference TRBV5-1 and TRBJ2-5, reads KAGVTQTPRYLIKTRGQQVTLSCSPISGHRSVSWYQQTPGQGLQFLFEYFSETQRNKGNFPGRFSGRQFSNSRSEMNVSTLELGDSALYLCASSSPAGEETQYFGPGTRLLVL.

The rearrangement uses TRBV28 and TRBJ2-6; tentatively, D is TRBD2 (7 bases). The germline V gene has CDR1 MDHEN and CDR2 SYDVKM. The V and J ends lost 6 bases and 2 bases respectively, with 11 bases between them. This CDR3 is built from 15 residues. For the CDR3, the DNA is TGTGCCAGCAGGCGGGGGCTAGCTGGGGCCAACGTCCTGACTTTC. Its translation is CASRRGLAGANVLTF.

This clone has a single count. This rearrangement joins TRBV11-2 to TRBJ2-3; D gene unclear. The CDR3 spans 14 residues. The ends were cut back, 0 bases at V and 2 bases at J, with 6 bases in the middle. Germline loops: CDR1 SGHAT, CDR2 FQNNGV. In DNA, the CDR3 is TGTGCCAGCAGCTTAGATCGTTTCACAGATACGCAGTATTTT. It encodes CASSLDRFTDTQYF.

The chain is built from TRBV28 and TRBJ1-3, with unresolved D. V lost 5 bases and J 0 bases, leaving 11 bases between the germline ends. The CDR3 runs 15 residues. Germline lookup yields CDR1 MDHEN and CDR2 SYDVKM. The CDR3, as DNA: TGTGCCAGCAGTCTCGACGGACTCTCTGGAAACACCATATATTTT. Protein product: CASSLDGLSGNTIYF. The full variable domain, its missing parts supplied by reference TRBV28 and TRBJ1-3, is DVKVTQSSRYLVKRTGEKVFLECVQDMDHENMFWYRQDPGLGLRLIYFSYDVKMKEKGDIPEGYSVSREKKERFSLILESASTNQTSMYLCASSLDGLSGNTIYFGEGSWLTVV.

The J gene is TRBJ1-6, the V gene TRBV29-1; D possibly corresponds to TRBD1 (5 bases). V was trimmed by 4 bases and J by 8 bases, leaving 15 bases between them. The CDR3 is 14 amino acids. Germline CDR1 is SQVTM and CDR2 is ANQGSEA. The CDR3 sequence: CSVGEGGGDSPLHF. The CDR3 nucleotides are TGCAGCGTTGGAGAGGGTGGGGGGGATTCACCCCTCCACTTT.

The chain employs TRBV9 and TRBJ2-5, with TRBD2 as a possible D gene (5 bases). In germline, CDR1 is SGDLS, CDR2 YYNGEE. The CDR3 has 15 amino acids. Between the trimmed V and J ends, which lost 0 bases and 5 bases, there was a span of 14 bases. The CDR3 loop reads CASSVADGVWETQYF. The CDR3 DNA reads TGTGCCAGCAGCGTAGCGGACGGGGTTTGGGAGACCCAGTACTTC.

The rearrangement uses TRBV14 and TRBJ2-5; no reliable D call. Germline loops: CDR1 SGHDN, CDR2 FVKESK. The CDR3 covers 16 residues. Between the trimmed V and J ends, which lost 2 bases and 2 bases, there was a span of 15 bases. The CDR3 DNA sequence: TGTGCCAGCAGCCAACCCCCTGGATACTGGCAAGAGACCCAGTACTTC. Protein sequence: CASSQPPGYWQETQYF.

This chain uses TRBV23-1 with TRBJ2-7; TRBD2 matches at 11 bases. TRBV23-1 is identified as an open reading frame with a role that is uncertain. There are 18 residues in the CDR3. Losses at the gene ends were 5 bases for V and 3 bases for J; bases not matched to a gene: 15. The CDR3 DNA reads TGCGCCAGCAGTAAAGGACCGGGACTAGCGGATCCTAACTACGAGCAGTACGTC. Translation gives CASSKGPGLADPNYEQYV.

The gene calls are TRBV7-9 and TRBJ2-5, with a possible D match to TRBD2 (5 bases). V lost 0 bases and J 5 bases, leaving 10 bases between the germline ends. Germline CDR1 is SEHNR and CDR2 is FQNEAQ (reference sequence). This CDR3 comprises 14 residues. The CDR3 sequence is CASSLALVGETQYF. In DNA form, the CDR3 reads TGTGCCAGCAGCTTAGCACTAGTAGGGGAGACCCAGTACTTC.

This chain joins TRBV6-5 and TRBJ2-3; possible D gene TRBD2, 5 bases. Trimming removed 5 bases at V and 0 bases at J, with 9 bases between. Germline V gives CDR1 MNHEY, CDR2 SVGAGI. The CDR3 contains 14 residues. The CDR3 DNA reads TGTGCCAGCAGTCGGCGGGTTAGCACAGATACGCAGTATTTT. Its translation is CASSRRVSTDTQYF.

This chain connects TRBV29-1 to TRBJ1-1, with TRBD1 matching over 7 bases. This CDR3 has 13 amino acids. The J segment lost 1 base and the V segment lost 3 bases, leaving 2 bases of the junction unmatched. Germline V gene data show CDR1 as SQVTM and CDR2 as ANQGSEA. Here the CDR3 reads CSVEGQQNTEAFF. CDR3 in DNA: TGCAGCGTTGAGGGACAGCAGAACACTGAAGCTTTCTTT. Based on the CDR3 plus reference TRBV29-1 and TRBJ1-1, the full variable domain is SAVISQKPSRDICQRGTSLTIQCQVDSQVTMMFWYRQQPGQSLTLIATANQGSEATYESGFVIDKFPISRPNLTFSTLTVSNMSPEDSSIYLCSVEGQQNTEAFFGQGTRLTVV.

This clone was seen just once. The V call is TRBV6-1, the J call TRBJ1-5; D unresolved. CDR3 length: 15 residues. CDR1 and CDR2 from the germline V gene are MNHNS and SASEGT. Trimming took 4 bases from V and 4 from J, leaving 14 bases between them. CDR3 in amino acids: CASSGTNRVNQPQHF. The CDR3 region has the DNA TGTGCCAGCAGTGGAACCAATAGGGTTAATCAGCCCCAGCATTTT.

DNA of the CDR3: TGTGCCAGCAGCTTAGAAGGGGCCAAGGGGGGTCTCTATGGCTACACCTTC. Translating it yields CASSLEGAKGGLYGYTF. The chain joins TRBV11-2 to TRBJ1-2; perhaps TRBD1 as D (6 bases). Per the germline V gene, CDR1 is SGHAT and CDR2 is FQNNGV. Trimming shortened V by 0 bases and J by 4 bases, and 18 bases separated the two germline ends. This CDR3 has 17 residues.

The rearrangement joins TRBV5-1 to TRBJ2-3, with 8 bases fitting TRBD2. Looked up from germline, CDR1 is SGHRS and CDR2 is YFSETQ. The CDR3 consists of 15 residues. V shed 6 bases, J shed 5 bases, and the junction held 11 bases outside the gene matches. In DNA, the CDR3 is TGCGCCAGCACCCGAGCGGGGGCCGATCGAGATACGCAGTATTTT. Its translation: CASTRAGADRDTQYF.

This clone was seen only a few times. V and J are TRBV4-2 and TRBJ1-2; 7 bases are a match to TRBD1. Germline assignment: CDR1 LGHNA and CDR2 YNFKEQ. This CDR3 comprises 15 residues. Unmatched junction bases numbered 5, after V lost 0 bases and J lost 4 bases. CDR3 protein: CASSQDRQGGYGYTF. In nucleotides, the CDR3 is TGTGCCAGCAGCCAAGACCGACAGGGTGGCTATGGCTACACCTTC.

CDR3 nucleotides: TGTGCCAGCAGTTTACCCCGTCTAGCGGCGCCAGAGCAGTACGTC. This translates into CASSLPRLAAPEQYV. The V call is TRBV27, the J call TRBJ2-7; 7 bases are a match to TRBD2. The CDR3 totals 15 residues. V lost 2 bases, J lost 7 bases, and 11 bases stayed unmatched. The germline gives CDR1 MNHEY, CDR2 SMNVEV (reference sequence).

V is TRBV7-8 and J is TRBJ1-5; D is ambiguous. Germline lookup yields CDR1 SGHVS and CDR2 FQNEAQ. V was shortened by 4 bases and J by 7 bases, with 14 bases between the two germline ends. The CDR3 runs 14 residues. In DNA form, the CDR3 reads TGTGCCAGCAGCTCTGAAGGACGGCACCAGCCCCAGCATTTT. Translating it yields CASSSEGRHQPQHF.

This clone has just one count. The chain couples TRBV29-1 to TRBJ2-5; TRBD1 is a possible D gene (5 bases). The CDR3 runs 11 residues. CDR1 and CDR2 (germline): SQVTM, ANQGSEA. V dropped 2 bases and J dropped 11 bases, with 12 bases sitting between them. In nucleotides, the CDR3 is TGCAGCGTTGAACTGGACATTTTGCAGTACTTC. Translation gives CSVELDILQYF.

The CDR3 coding sequence is TGTGCCAGCAGTTACAGTCCAGCGAATGAAAAACTGTTTTTT. It encodes CASSYSPANEKLFF. V usage is TRBV6-5 and J usage is TRBJ1-4, with unresolved D. CDR1 MNHEY and CDR2 SVGAGI come from the germline V gene. The germline V and J ends were trimmed by 2 bases and 5 bases, with 9 bases remaining between them. The CDR3 contains 14 residues.

The rearrangement uses TRBV5-1 and TRBJ2-1; D remains ambiguous. The length of the CDR3 is 13 residues. V was shortened by 5 bases and J by 4 bases, with 10 bases between the two germline ends. Germline values: CDR1 SGHRS, CDR2 YFSETQ. CDR3 amino acids: CASRIGSYNEQFF. The CDR3, as DNA: TGCGCCAGCAGGATCGGGTCATACAATGAGCAGTTCTTC.